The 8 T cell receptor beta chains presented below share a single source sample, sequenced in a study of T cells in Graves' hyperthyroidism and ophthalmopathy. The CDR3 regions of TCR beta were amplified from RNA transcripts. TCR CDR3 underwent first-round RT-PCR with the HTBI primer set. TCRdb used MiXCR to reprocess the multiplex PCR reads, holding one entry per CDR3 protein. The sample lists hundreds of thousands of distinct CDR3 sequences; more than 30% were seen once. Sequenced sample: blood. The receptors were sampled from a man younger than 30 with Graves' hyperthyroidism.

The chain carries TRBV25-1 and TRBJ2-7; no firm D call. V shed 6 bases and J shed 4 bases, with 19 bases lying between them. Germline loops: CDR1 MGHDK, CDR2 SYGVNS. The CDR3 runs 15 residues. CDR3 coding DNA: TGTGCCAGCAGCCCCCCGGGCCCCCTGGCGTACGAGCAGTACTTC. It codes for CASSPPGPLAYEQYF.

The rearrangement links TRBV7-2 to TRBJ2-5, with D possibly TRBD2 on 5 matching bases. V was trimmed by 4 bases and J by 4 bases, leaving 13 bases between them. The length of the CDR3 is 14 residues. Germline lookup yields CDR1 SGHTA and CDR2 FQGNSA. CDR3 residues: CASSSVAKGETQYF. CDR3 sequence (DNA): TGTGCCAGCAGCTCAGTAGCGAAGGGAGAGACCCAGTACTTC.

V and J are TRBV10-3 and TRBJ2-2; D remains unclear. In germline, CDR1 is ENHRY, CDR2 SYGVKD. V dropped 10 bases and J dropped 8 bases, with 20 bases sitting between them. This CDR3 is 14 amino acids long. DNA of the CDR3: TGTGCCAGTCAACCCTTGGGTCCTCCGGGGGAGCTGTTTTTT. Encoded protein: CASQPLGPPGELFF.

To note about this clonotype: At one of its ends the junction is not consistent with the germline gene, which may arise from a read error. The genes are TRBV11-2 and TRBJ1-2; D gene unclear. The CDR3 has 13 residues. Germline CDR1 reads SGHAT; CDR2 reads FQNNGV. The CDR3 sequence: CASTLTFDGGYTF. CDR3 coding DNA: TGTGCCAGCACCTTAACTTTTGATGGTGGCTACACCTTC.

In DNA, the CDR3 is TGTGCCAGCAGCTCCACGGGGTTTCTGGGGAACTACGAGCAGTACTTC. Translation gives CASSSTGFLGNYEQYF. The rearrangement uses TRBV7-2 and TRBJ2-7, with a possible D match to TRBD2 (5 bases). V was cut by 4 bases and J by 3 bases, with 19 bases left in between. The CDR3 is 16 amino acids. CDR1 is SGHTA and CDR2 is FQGNSA in the germline V gene.

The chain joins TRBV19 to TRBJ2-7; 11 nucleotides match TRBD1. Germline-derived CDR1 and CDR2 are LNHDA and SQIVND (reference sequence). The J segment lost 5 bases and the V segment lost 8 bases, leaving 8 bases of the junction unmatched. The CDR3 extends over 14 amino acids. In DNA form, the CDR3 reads TGTGCCAGTTCCGGGGACAGGGGGGCGCACGAGCAGTACTTC. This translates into CASSGDRGAHEQYF. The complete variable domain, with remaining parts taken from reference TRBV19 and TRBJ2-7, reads DGGITQSPKYLFRKEGQNVTLSCEQNLNHDAMYWYRQDPGQGLRLIYYSQIVNDFQKGDIAEGYSVSREKKESFPLTVTSAQKNPTAFYLCASSGDRGAHEQYFGPGTRLTVT.

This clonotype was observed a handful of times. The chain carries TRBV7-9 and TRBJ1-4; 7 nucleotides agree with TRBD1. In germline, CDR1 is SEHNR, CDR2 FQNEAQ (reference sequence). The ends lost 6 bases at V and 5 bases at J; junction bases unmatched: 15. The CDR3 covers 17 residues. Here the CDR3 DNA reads TGTGCCAGCAGACCCCCAGGGGGGGGCGGTAAAAATGAAAAACTGTTTTTT. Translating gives CASRPPGGGGKNEKLFF.

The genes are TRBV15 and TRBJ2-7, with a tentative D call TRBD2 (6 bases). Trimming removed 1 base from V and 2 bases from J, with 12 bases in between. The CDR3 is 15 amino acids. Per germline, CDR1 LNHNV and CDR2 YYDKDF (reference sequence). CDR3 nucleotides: TGTGCCACCAGCAGAGTGACGGGAGACCCCTACGAGCAGTACTTC. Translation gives CATSRVTGDPYEQYF.